A single sample is the source of the 8 T cell receptor beta chains below, sequenced in a study of T cells in Graves' hyperthyroidism and ophthalmopathy. TCR beta CDR3 sequences were amplified from RNA transcripts. Carried out on the TCR CDR3, a first-round RT-PCR used the HTBI primer set. Each CDR3 protein is one row after TCRdb ran MiXCR on the multiplex PCR reads. Of approximately 710,000 distinct CDR3 sequences listed, around a sixth are singletons. The specimen was blood. The receptors were gathered from a man aged 45-65 years with Graves' hyperthyroidism.

This clonotype was found many times. The V gene is TRBV19, the J gene TRBJ1-5, with D possibly matching TRBD1 (6 bases). V lost 9 bases, J lost 6 bases, and 15 bases lay in between. This CDR3 contains 13 residues. CDR1 and CDR2 from the germline V gene are LNHDA and SQIVND (reference sequence). CDR3 nucleotide sequence: TGTGCCAGCGCCCCGGGACAAGTTCAGCCCCAGCATTTT. Protein sequence: CASAPGQVQPQHF. Using reference TRBV19 and TRBJ1-5 for the parts outside the CDR3, the full variable domain is DGGITQSPKYLFRKEGQNVTLSCEQNLNHDAMYWYRQDPGQGLRLIYYSQIVNDFQKGDIAEGYSVSREKKESFPLTVTSAQKNPTAFYLCASAPGQVQPQHFGDGTRLSIL.

This clonotype has only a few counts. V gene TRBV11-3 combines with J gene TRBJ2-1, with 14 bases identical to TRBD2. The J segment lost 0 bases and the V segment lost 1 base, leaving 14 bases of the junction unmatched. In germline, CDR1 is SGHNT, CDR2 YENEEA. The CDR3 is 22 amino acids. CDR3 in amino acids: CASSLAGTSGRRPVSSYNEQFF. CDR3 nucleotides: TGTGCCAGCAGCTTAGCGGGGACTAGCGGGAGAAGGCCCGTGAGCTCCTACAATGAGCAGTTCTTC.

Ten or more counts support this clonotype. The chain recombines TRBV11-2 with TRBJ1-1, with D possibly matching TRBD1 (6 bases). V was pared by 4 bases and J by 11 bases, with 17 bases between. CDR3 length: 13 residues. The germline CDR1 and CDR2 sequences are SGHAT and FQNNGV. This chain's CDR3 is CASSYGPNRGAFF. CDR3 sequence (DNA): TGTGCCAGCAGCTACGGACCTAATAGGGGGGCTTTCTTT. Full variable domain (remainder filled in from reference TRBV11-2 and TRBJ1-1): EAGVAQSPRYKIIEKRQSVAFWCNPISGHATLYWYQQILGQGPKLLIQFQNNGVVDDSQLPKDRFSAERLKGVDSTLKIQPAKLEDSAVYLCASSYGPNRGAFFGQGTRLTVV.

This sequence joins TRBV19 and TRBJ1-1, with a tentative D call TRBD1 (5 bases). The CDR3 runs to 14 residues. Germline CDR1 reads LNHDA; CDR2 reads SQIVND (reference sequence). With 2 bases removed from V and 7 bases from J, the gap between germline ends came to 14 bases. For the CDR3, the DNA is TGTGCCAGTAGTATAAACCCCCAGGGAGGTGAAGCTTTCTTT. Translating it yields CASSINPQGGEAFF.

The V gene is TRBV2, the J gene TRBJ2-7, with TRBD2 matching 8 bases. Germline CDR1 reads SNHLY; CDR2 reads FYNNEI. V dropped 7 bases and J dropped 0; count of bases not matched to a gene: 8. The CDR3 has 15 amino acids. CDR3 region: CASKIERGPSYEQYF. The CDR3 coding sequence is TGTGCCAGCAAAATAGAGCGGGGGCCCTCCTACGAGCAGTACTTC.

A word on this clonotype: Compared with germline, one end of the junction differs, possibly owing to a read error. The V call is TRBV7-3, the J call TRBJ2-5; 8 bases line up with TRBD2. Germline-derived CDR1 and CDR2 are SGHTA and FQGTGA. The CDR3 has 15 amino acids. DNA of the CDR3: TGTGCCAGCAGCGAGACTAGCGCGCGGCAAGAGGCCCAGTACTTC. Translation gives CASSETSARQEAQYF. Combining the CDR3 with reference TRBV7-3 and TRBJ2-5 gives the whole variable domain GAGVSQTPSNKVTEKGKYVELRCDPISGHTALYWYRQSLGQGPEFLIYFQGTGAADDSGLPNDRFFAVRPEGSVSTLKIQRTERGDSAVYLCASSETSARQEAQYFGPGTRLLVL.

A word on this clonotype: Possible read error: a much larger clone is one base away. The gene calls are TRBV19 and TRBJ2-5; D gene unclear. Trimming removed 8 bases at V and 5 bases at J, with 12 bases between. The CDR3 is 12 residues long. The germline V gene encodes CDR1 LNHDA and CDR2 SQIVND (reference sequence). CDR3 nucleotide sequence: TGTGCCAGTGACCCGGGCCAGGAGACCCAGTACTTC. Its protein is CASDPGQETQYF. Filled out from reference TRBV19 and TRBJ2-5, the complete variable domain reads DGGITQSPKYLFRKEGQNVTLSCEQNLNHDAMYWYRQDPGQGLRLIYYSQIVNDFQKGDIAEGYSVSREKKESFPLTVTSAQKNPTAFYLCASDPGQETQYFGPGTRLLVL.

The rearrangement uses TRBV24-1 and TRBJ2-2, with D uncertain. Deletions cut 3 bases from V and 0 bases from J, with 10 bases between. CDR1 KGHDR and CDR2 SFDVKD come from the germline V gene. CDR3 length: 16 amino acids. The CDR3 sequence: CATSDKTHSNTGELFF. Written as DNA, the CDR3 is TGTGCCACCAGTGATAAGACACATTCGAACACCGGGGAGCTGTTTTTT.